This entry is about one T cell receptor (beta chain). No antigen is known for it. The data derive from a study of shared clonotypes between healthy human individuals. Study context: The donors, two women and a few men, were aged 18 to 49. Study-wide findings and caveats: Donors were few, which limited the genetic and exposure-history diversity represented.

Original processing methods: ImmunoSEQ output lacked quality scores and full-length reads, limiting matched filtering. The protocol was immunoSEQ multiplex PCR, while the TCRdb copy is restricted to in-frame clones and leaves out a portion. The DNA was the basis for D and trimming; V, J and clone size are from that table. This sample has around 500,000 clones, with approximately 79% found just once. Germline values: CDR1 MNHEY, CDR2 SVGAGI. This CDR3 is 11 amino acids long. The V gene lost 7 bases and the J gene lost 9 bases, with 10 bases spanning the gap. The receptor comes from a woman in her forties in good health. Some clones in this sample may be carry-over from other donors' samples. The source material was PBMCs. This sequence joins TRBV6-5 and TRBJ2-1; D could derive from TRBD1 or TRBD2 (6 bases each). In nucleotides, the CDR3 is TGTGCCAGCACCGAGGGGGGTGAGCAGTTCTTC. Amino acid sequence: CASTEGGEQFF.